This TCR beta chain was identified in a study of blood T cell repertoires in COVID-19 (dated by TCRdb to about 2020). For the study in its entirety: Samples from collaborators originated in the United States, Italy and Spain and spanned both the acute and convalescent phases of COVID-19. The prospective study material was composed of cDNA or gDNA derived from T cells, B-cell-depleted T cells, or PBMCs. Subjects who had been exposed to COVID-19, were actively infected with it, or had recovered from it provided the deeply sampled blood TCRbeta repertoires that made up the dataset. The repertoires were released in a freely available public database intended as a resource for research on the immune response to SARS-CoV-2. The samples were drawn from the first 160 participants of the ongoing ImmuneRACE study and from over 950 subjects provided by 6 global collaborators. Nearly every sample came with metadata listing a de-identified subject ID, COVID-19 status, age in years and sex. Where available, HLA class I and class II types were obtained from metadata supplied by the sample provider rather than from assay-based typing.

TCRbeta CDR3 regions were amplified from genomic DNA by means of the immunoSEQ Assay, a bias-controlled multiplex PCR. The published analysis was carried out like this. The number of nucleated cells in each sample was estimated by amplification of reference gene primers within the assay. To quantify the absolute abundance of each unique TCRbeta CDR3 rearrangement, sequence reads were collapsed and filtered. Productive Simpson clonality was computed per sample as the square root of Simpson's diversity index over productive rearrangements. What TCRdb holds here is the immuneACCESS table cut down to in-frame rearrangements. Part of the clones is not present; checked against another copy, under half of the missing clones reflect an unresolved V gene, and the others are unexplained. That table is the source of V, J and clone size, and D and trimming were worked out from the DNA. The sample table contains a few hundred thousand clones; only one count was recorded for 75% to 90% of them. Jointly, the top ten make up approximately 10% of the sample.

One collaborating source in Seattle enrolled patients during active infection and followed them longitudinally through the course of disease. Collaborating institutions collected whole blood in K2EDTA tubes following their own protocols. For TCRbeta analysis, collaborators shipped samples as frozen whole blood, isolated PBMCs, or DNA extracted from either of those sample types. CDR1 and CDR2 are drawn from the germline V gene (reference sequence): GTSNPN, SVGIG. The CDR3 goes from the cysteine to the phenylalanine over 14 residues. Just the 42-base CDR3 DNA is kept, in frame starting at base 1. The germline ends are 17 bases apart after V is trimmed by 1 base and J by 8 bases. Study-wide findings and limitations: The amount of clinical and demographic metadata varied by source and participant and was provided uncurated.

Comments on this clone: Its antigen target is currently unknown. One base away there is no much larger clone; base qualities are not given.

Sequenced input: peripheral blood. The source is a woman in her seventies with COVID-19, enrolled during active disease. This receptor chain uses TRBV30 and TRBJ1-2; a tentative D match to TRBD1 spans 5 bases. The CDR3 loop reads CAWSASAGPHGYTF. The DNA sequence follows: TGTGCCTGGAGTGCGAGCGCAGGGCCCCACGGCTACACCTTC.